A single sample is the source of the 8 T cell receptor beta chains below, sequenced in a study of shared clonotypes between healthy human individuals. The naive CD8 subset, CD45RO-negative cells positively selected for CCR7, excluded terminally differentiated effector memory CD45RA+ cells. Sequencing was performed with immunoSEQ multiplex PCR; in TCRdb, only in-frame clones are kept and a portion is missing. The sample yields about 750,000 clones, over 90% seen once. Input material: naive CD8+ T cells sorted from blood. The receptors here all came from a man aged 25 to 45 in good health.

In its sample, this clone was seen once. The rearrangement joins TRBV9 to TRBJ2-1, with unresolved D. The CDR3 is 18 residues long. Trimming took 3 bases from V and 0 from J, leaving 19 bases between them. Germline V lookup: CDR1 SGDLS, CDR2 YYNGEE. The CDR3 DNA reads as TGTGCCAGCAGCGCTTCTCTTACGGTGCCGAGCTCCTACAATGAGCAGTTCTTC. Its translation: CASSASLTVPSSYNEQFF.

The genes are TRBV6-5 and TRBJ2-7, with 7 nucleotides matching TRBD2. V was clipped by 6 bases and J by 3 bases; unmatched bases: 8. Germline V lookup: CDR1 MNHEY, CDR2 SVGAGI. This CDR3 region has 14 residues. This chain's CDR3 is CASSSTGRFYEQYF. DNA of the CDR3: TGTGCCAGCAGCTCTACCGGGAGGTTCTACGAGCAGTACTTC.

V usage is TRBV28 and J usage is TRBJ2-7; tentative D call: TRBD1 (7 bases). The CDR3 extends over 17 amino acids. The germline gives CDR1 MDHEN, CDR2 SYDVKM. Deletions cut 0 bases from V and 4 bases from J, with 19 bases between. CDR3 amino acids: CASSLWKTKSGGYEQYF. CDR3 DNA: TGTGCCAGCAGTTTATGGAAGACCAAATCAGGGGGGTACGAGCAGTACTTC.

The V gene is TRBV27, the J gene TRBJ2-1; 8 bases line up with TRBD1. CDR1 and CDR2 (germline): MNHEY, SMNVEV (reference sequence). V trimming: 2 bases; J trimming: 4 bases; junction bases outside the gene matches: 7. This CDR3 has 16 amino acids. In nucleotides, the CDR3 is TGTGCCAGCAGTTTACAACAGGGGGAAGTTTACAATGAGCAGTTCTTC. It yields the protein CASSLQQGEVYNEQFF.

This rearrangement joins TRBV29-1 to TRBJ1-2, with D hard to call. Germline V gives CDR1 SQVTM, CDR2 ANQGSEA. The CDR3 covers 13 residues. V lost 4 bases to trimming and J lost 2 bases, with 11 bases between them. Written as DNA, the CDR3 is TGCAGCGTTGCCCCTGACGAGAACTATGGCTACACCTTC. This encodes CSVAPDENYGYTF.

The chain is built from TRBV7-9 and TRBJ2-7; the D gene is possibly TRBD2 (5 bases). Deletions cut 1 base from V and 6 bases from J, with 7 bases between. Germline V gives CDR1 SEHNR, CDR2 FQNEAQ (reference sequence). The CDR3 totals 12 residues. Here the CDR3 DNA reads TGTGCCAGCAGCTTAGAGAGGGTCGAGCAGTACTTC. This encodes CASSLERVEQYF.

The chain carries TRBV27 and TRBJ2-5; D is possibly TRBD2 (5 bases). Trimming removed 10 bases at V and 6 bases at J, with 12 bases between. Looked up from germline, CDR1 is MNHEY and CDR2 is SMNVEV (reference sequence). The CDR3 loop spans 11 amino acids. The CDR3: CATWTGKTQYF. In nucleotides, the CDR3 is TGTGCCACCTGGACGGGGAAGACCCAGTACTTC.

This sequence joins TRBV7-9 and TRBJ2-7; D gene ambiguous. Germline lookup yields CDR1 SEHNR and CDR2 FQNEAQ (reference sequence). There are 13 residues in the CDR3. Trimming removed 3 bases at V and 6 bases at J, with 12 bases between. The DNA of the CDR3 is TGTGCCAGCAGCTTGGTCGAAGCCTTCGAGCAGTACTTC. Its protein is CASSLVEAFEQYF.